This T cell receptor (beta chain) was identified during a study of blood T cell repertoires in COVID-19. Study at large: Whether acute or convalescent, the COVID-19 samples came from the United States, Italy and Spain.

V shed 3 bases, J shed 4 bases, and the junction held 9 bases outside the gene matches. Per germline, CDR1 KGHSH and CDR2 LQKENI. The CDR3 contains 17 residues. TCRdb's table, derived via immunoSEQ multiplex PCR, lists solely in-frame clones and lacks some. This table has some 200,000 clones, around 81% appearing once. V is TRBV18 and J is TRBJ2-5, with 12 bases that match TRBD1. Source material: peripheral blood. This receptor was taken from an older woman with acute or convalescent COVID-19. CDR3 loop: CASSPTGQGAGGETQYF. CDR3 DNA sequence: TGTGCCAGCTCACCTACGGGACAGGGGGCCGGGGGAGAGACCCAGTACTTC.